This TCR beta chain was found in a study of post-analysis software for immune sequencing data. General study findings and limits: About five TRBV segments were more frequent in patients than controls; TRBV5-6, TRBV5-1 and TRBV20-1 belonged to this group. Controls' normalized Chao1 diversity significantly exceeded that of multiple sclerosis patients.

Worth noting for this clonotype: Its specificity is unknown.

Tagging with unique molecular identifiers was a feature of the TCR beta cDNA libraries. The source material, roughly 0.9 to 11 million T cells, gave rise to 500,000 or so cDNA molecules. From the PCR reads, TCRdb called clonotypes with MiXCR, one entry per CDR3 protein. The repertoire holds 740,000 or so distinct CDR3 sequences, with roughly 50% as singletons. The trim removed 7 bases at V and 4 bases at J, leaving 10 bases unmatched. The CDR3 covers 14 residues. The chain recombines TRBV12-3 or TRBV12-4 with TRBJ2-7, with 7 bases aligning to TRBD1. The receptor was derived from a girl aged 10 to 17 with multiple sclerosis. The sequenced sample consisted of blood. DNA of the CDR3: TGTGCCAGCACCCCTGGACAGGCAGTTTACGAGCAGTACTTC. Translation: CASTPGQAVYEQYF.